The T cell receptor beta chain under discussion was sequenced for a study of cytomegalovirus exposure and HLA in healthy donors. Profiled with immunoSEQ multiplex PCR; TCRdb holds only in-frame clones, not every one. The sample has about 130,000 clones; 85% to 90% are singletons. V trimming: 4 bases; J trimming: 4 bases; junction bases outside the gene matches: 5. CDR3 length equals 15 residues. Germline CDR1 is MNHEY and CDR2 is SMNVEV (reference sequence). The TCR sequence derives from a woman aged 18-29 years in good health and CMV-seronegative. Sequenced sample: PBMCs. The chain is built from TRBV27 and TRBJ2-3, with TRBD2 matching over 10 bases. The CDR3 coding sequence is TGTGCCAGCAGTTCAAGCGGGGGGGCCTCAGATACGCAGTATTTT. It is translated as CASSSSGGASDTQYF.